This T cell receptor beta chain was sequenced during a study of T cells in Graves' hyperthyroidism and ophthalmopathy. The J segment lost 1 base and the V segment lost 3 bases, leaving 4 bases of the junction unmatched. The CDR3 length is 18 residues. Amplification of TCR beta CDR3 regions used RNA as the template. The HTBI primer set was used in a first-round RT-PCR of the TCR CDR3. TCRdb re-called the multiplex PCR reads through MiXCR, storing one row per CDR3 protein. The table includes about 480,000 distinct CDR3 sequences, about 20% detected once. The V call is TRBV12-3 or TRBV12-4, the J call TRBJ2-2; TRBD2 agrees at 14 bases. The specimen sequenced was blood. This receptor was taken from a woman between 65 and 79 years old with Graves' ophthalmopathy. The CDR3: CASSFRGLAGGNTGELFF. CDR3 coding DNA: TGTGCCAGCAGTTTCCGAGGACTAGCGGGAGGGAACACCGGGGAGCTGTTTTTT.